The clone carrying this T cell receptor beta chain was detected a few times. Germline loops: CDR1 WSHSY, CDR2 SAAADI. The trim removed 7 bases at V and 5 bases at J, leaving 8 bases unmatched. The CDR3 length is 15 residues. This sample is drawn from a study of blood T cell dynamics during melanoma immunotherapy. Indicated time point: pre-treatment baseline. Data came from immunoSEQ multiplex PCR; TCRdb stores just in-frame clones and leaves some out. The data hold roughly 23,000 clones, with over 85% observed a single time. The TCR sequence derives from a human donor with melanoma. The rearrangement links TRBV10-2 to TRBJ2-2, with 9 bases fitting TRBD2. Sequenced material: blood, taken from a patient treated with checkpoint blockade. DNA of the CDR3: TGCGCCAGCATGGGCGGGAGGGCCTTTACCGGGGAGCTGTTTTTT. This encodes CASMGGRAFTGELFF.